This entry concerns a single T cell receptor (beta chain). V was trimmed by 2 bases and J by 7 bases, leaving 9 bases between them. There are 12 residues in the CDR3. Germline V gene lookup returns CDR1 SGHNT and CDR2 YYREEE (reference sequence). This specimen comes from a study of cytotoxic CD8 clonotypes in ibrutinib-treated CLL. The data were produced by immunoSEQ multiplex PCR, yet TCRdb's version contains in-frame clones alone and is incomplete. Of about 49,000 clones listed, more than 45% are singletons. This clonotype was sampled from a human donor with chronic lymphocytic leukemia. The chain links TRBV5-4 to TRBJ1-2; TRBD1 might be the D (6 bases). The starting material was PBMCs, obtained after 12 months of ibrutinib treatment. The DNA of the CDR3 is TGTGCCAGCAGCTTCTCGGGGGCTGGCTACACCTTC. Translated, it gives CASSFSGAGYTF. The variable domain in full, completed from reference TRBV5-4 and TRBJ1-2, reads ETGVTQSPTHLIKTRGQQVTLRCSSQSGHNTVSWYQQALGQGPQFIFQYYREEENGRGNFPPRFSGLQFPNYSSELNVNALELDDSALYLCASSFSGAGYTFGSGTRLTVV.